In its sample, the clone carrying this T cell receptor (beta chain) was seen once. Its cognate antigen is unknown. CDR3 length equals 13 residues. In germline, CDR1 is MNHNS, CDR2 SASEGT. This sample is drawn from a study of shared clonotypes between healthy human individuals. Overall study findings and caveats: An effect of sequencing depth on clonotype sharing among donors was expected. Having only a few donors restricted how much genetic and exposure-history diversity was captured.

Loaded into unsorted PBMC replicate PCRs was about 0.3 ug DNA, about 30,000 T cell genomes. The protocol was immunoSEQ multiplex PCR, while the TCRdb copy is restricted to in-frame clones and leaves out a portion. This table holds about 87,000 clones, around 43% found once. The sequence derives from a woman aged 40 to 50 in good health. Some clones in this sample may be carry-over from other donors' samples. The sample consisted of PBMCs. The V gene is TRBV6-1, the J gene TRBJ2-5; possible D gene TRBD2, 5 bases. The DNA end lines up better with TRBJ2-7; the J call may be wrong. CDR3 sequence (DNA): TGTGCCAGCAGTCGCCGAGGGTTTCACGAGCAGTACTTC. Protein: CASSRRGFHEQYF.